These 13 T cell receptor beta chains originate from one sample sequenced in a study of cytomegalovirus exposure and HLA in healthy donors. The PCR was carried out with 60 Vbeta primers and 13 Jbeta primers. This table comes from immunoSEQ multiplex PCR, and its TCRdb copy is limited to in-frame clones, with some not included. Among about 160,000 clones listed, around 68% were seen once. Specimen: PBMCs. These receptors all come from a man between 50 and 59 years old in good health and CMV-seronegative.

This clone has just a few counts. The rearrangement links TRBV19 to TRBJ1-4, with 10 bases matching TRBD1. CDR1 and CDR2 from the germline V gene are LNHDA and SQIVND (reference sequence). V lost 6 bases, J lost 8 bases, and 9 bases stayed unmatched. The CDR3 covers 15 residues. The CDR3 coding sequence is TGTGCCAGTAGAACCCAGACAGGGGGCAACGAAAAACTGTTTTTT. Its protein is CASRTQTGGNEKLFF.

The chain joins TRBV28 to TRBJ1-2; 7 positions match TRBD1. This CDR3 region has 14 residues. Germline values: CDR1 MDHEN, CDR2 SYDVKM. V lost 6 bases and J lost 2; bases outside the gene matches: 6. In DNA form, the CDR3 reads TGTGCCAGCAGGGCGGCAGGGGGGAACTATGGCTACACCTTC. Translated, it gives CASRAAGGNYGYTF.

This clone was observed a handful of times. The chain uses TRBV18 and TRBJ2-4; D is perhaps TRBD1 (5 bases). The V end was cut by 0 bases, the J end by 7 bases, with 7 bases between. Germline V CDR1 and CDR2: KGHSH, LQKENI. The CDR3 is 13 amino acids. The CDR3: CASSPPAGNIQYF. CDR3 nucleotides: TGTGCCAGCTCACCACCGGCAGGGAACATTCAGTACTTC.

In its sample, this clone was seen once. This sequence joins TRBV11-2 and TRBJ1-2; the match to TRBD1 covers 7 bases. In germline, CDR1 is SGHAT, CDR2 FQNNGV. The CDR3 is 17 residues long. With 2 bases clipped from V and 2 bases from J, the junction kept 11 bases outside the gene matches. The CDR3 DNA sequence: TGTGCCAGCAGCTTACACGGATGGGGACAGAAAAACTATGGCTACACCTTC. Translation: CASSLHGWGQKNYGYTF.

V gene TRBV19 combines with J gene TRBJ2-7; D might be TRBD1 (6 bases). This CDR3 region has 14 residues. V dropped 1 base and J dropped 2 bases, with 9 bases sitting between them. Germline V lookup: CDR1 LNHDA, CDR2 SQIVND (reference sequence). The CDR3 coding sequence is TGTGCCAGTAGTATAGTGGGGACAACCTACGAGCAGTACTTC. Amino acid sequence: CASSIVGTTYEQYF.

This chain uses TRBV16 with TRBJ1-2, with D unclear. Trimming left V 2 bases short and J 2 bases short, with 6 bases between. This CDR3 is 13 amino acids long. Germline V gene sequence: CDR1 KGHSY, CDR2 FQNENV. The CDR3 sequence is CASSQRHNYGYTF. The CDR3 region has the DNA TGTGCCAGCAGCCAAAGACACAACTATGGCTACACCTTC.

The chain employs TRBV7-2 and TRBJ2-7, with 9 bases lining up with TRBD2. V lost 2 bases, J lost 11 bases, and 7 bases stayed unmatched. This CDR3 has 13 amino acids. Germline CDR1 SGHTA, CDR2 FQGNSA. CDR3 amino acids: CASSLPGTSIKYF. The CDR3 nucleotides are TGTGCCAGCAGCTTACCCGGGACTAGCATCAAGTACTTC.

The V and J genes are TRBV28 and TRBJ2-1; tentatively, D is TRBD1 (5 bases). The CDR3 loop spans 14 amino acids. V dropped 1 base and J dropped 7 bases, with 11 bases sitting between them. Germline CDR1 and CDR2: MDHEN and SYDVKM. The CDR3 nucleotides are TGTGCCAGCAGTTTATCGGCAGGGATGAATGAGCAGTTCTTC. This sequence encodes CASSLSAGMNEQFF.

The chain couples TRBV13 to TRBJ1-3; D may be TRBD1 (6 bases). This CDR3 has 15 amino acids. Germline CDR1 and CDR2: PRHDT and FYEKMQ (reference sequence). V gave up 6 bases and J gave up 4 bases, with 16 bases separating them. Here the CDR3 DNA reads TGTGCCAGCAGGTTGACAGGCGACTCAGGAAACACCATATATTTT. Encoded protein: CASRLTGDSGNTIYF.

This clone turned up a few times. The chain carries TRBV5-4 and TRBJ2-7; 12 nucleotides line up with TRBD2. This CDR3 region has 19 residues. Germline-derived CDR1 and CDR2 are SGHNT and YYREEE (reference sequence). Trimming cost V 1 base and J 2 bases; bases outside gene matches: 13. The CDR3 region is CASSLPSGLLAGGPYEQYF. The CDR3 DNA sequence: TGTGCCAGCAGCTTGCCGTCGGGTCTACTAGCGGGGGGCCCCTACGAGCAGTACTTC. Full variable domain (outside the CDR3, taken from reference TRBV5-4 and TRBJ2-7): ETGVTQSPTHLIKTRGQQVTLRCSSQSGHNTVSWYQQALGQGPQFIFQYYREEENGRGNFPPRFSGLQFPNYSSELNVNALELDDSALYLCASSLPSGLLAGGPYEQYFGPGTRLTVT.

This clone turned up a few times. This chain connects TRBV6-5 to TRBJ1-1, with D unclear. Trimming cost V 3 bases and J 0 bases, with 11 bases left between them. There are 15 residues in the CDR3. Germline V gene data show CDR1 as MNHEY and CDR2 as SVGAGI. The CDR3 coding sequence is TGTGCCAGCAGTTATGCCTACTCGATGAACACTGAAGCTTTCTTT. Translating gives CASSYAYSMNTEAFF.

The rearrangement uses TRBV9 and TRBJ2-3; TRBD2 might be the D (5 bases). CDR3 size: 16 residues. CDR1 SGDLS and CDR2 YYNGEE come from the germline V gene. V was shortened by 0 bases and J by 0 bases, with 11 bases between the two germline ends. The CDR3 coding sequence is TGTGCCAGCAGCGTAGTGAAGCGGCCAAGCACAGATACGCAGTATTTT. This gives the protein CASSVVKRPSTDTQYF.

V usage is TRBV15 and J usage is TRBJ2-1, with 7 bases identical to TRBD2. The CDR3 totals 20 residues. The germline CDR1 and CDR2 sequences are LNHNV and YYDKDF (reference sequence). Trimming removed 1 base from V and 0 bases from J; junction bases left unmatched: 15. This CDR3 reads CATSRGGFKRGMSSYNEQFF. CDR3 DNA: TGTGCCACCAGCAGAGGAGGGTTTAAGCGGGGTATGAGCTCCTACAATGAGCAGTTCTTC. The full variable domain, rest sourced from reference TRBV15 and TRBJ2-1, is DAMVIQNPRYQVTQFGKPVTLSCSQTLNHNVMYWYQQKSSQAPKLLFHYYDKDFNNEADTPDNFQSRRPNTSFCFLDIRSPGLGDTAMYLCATSRGGFKRGMSSYNEQFFGPGTRLTVL.